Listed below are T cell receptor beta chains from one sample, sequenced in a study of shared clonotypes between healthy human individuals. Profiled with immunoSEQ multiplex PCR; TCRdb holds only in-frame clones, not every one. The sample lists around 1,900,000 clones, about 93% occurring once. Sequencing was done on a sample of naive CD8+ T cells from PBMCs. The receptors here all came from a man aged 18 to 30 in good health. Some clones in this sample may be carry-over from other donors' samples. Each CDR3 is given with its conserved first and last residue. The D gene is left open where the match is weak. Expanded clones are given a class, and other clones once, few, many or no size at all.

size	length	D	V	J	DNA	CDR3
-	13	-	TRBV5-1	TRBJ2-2	TGCGCCAGCAGCCCTGGTGGGTACGGGGAGCTGTTTTTT	CASSPGGYGELFF
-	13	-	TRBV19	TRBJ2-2	TGTGCCAGTAGTAGGCAGAACACCGGGGAGCTGTTTTTT	CASSRQNTGELFF
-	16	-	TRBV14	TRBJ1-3	TGTGCCAGCAGCCAAGATATTGGGTCCACTGGAAACACCATATATTTT	CASSQDIGSTGNTIYF
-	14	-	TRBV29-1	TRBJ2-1	TGCAGCGTCGATGGGGCCCTCGATTACAATGAGCAGTTCTTC	CSVDGALDYNEQFF
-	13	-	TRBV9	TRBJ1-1	TGTGCCAGCAGTCCCTCAGGTAACACTGAAGCTTTCTTT	CASSPSGNTEAFF
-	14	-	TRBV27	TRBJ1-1	TGTGCCAGCAGTTCCCGAGCGGGCGGCACTGAAGCTTTCTTT	CASSSRAGGTEAFF
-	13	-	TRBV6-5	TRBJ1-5	TGTGCCAGCAGTTACTCGAGTAATCAGCCCCAGCATTTT	CASSYSSNQPQHF
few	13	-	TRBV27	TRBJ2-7	TGTGCCAGCAGTTGGGGCAGTACCTACGAGCAGTACTTC	CASSWGSTYEQYF
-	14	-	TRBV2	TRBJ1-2	TGTGCCAGCACTGAGGACAGAGCTAACTATGGCTACACCTTC	CASTEDRANYGYTF
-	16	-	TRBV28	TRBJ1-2	TGTGCCAGCACCCCCGGGACCGTGCTTGGTTTGGCTGGCTACACCTTC	CASTPGTVLGLAGYTF
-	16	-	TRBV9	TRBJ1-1	TGTGCCAGCAGCCCCACCGGACCGACGCTTAACACTGAAGCTTTCTTT	CASSPTGPTLNTEAFF
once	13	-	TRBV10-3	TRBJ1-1	TGTGCCATCAGTGAGAGGGTAAACACTGAAGCTTTCTTT	CAISERVNTEAFF
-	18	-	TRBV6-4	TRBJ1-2	TGTGCCAGCAGGGAACCGGGACATAGGAATAGGGAAAACTATGGCTACACCTTC	CASREPGHRNRENYGYTF
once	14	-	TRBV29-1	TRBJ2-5	TGCAGCGTTGAAGCAGGGTCCCCTCAAGAGACCCAGTACTTC	CSVEAGSPQETQYF
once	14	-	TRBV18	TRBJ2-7	TGTGCCAGCTCACCGGGGGAAGGAACCTACGAGCAGTACTTC	CASSPGEGTYEQYF
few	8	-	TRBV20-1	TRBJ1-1	TGCAGTCTCCCTGAAGCTTTCTTT	CSLPEAFF
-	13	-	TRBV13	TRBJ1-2	TGTGCCAGCAGCAAAGGGCGCCTGGGTGGCTACACCTTC	CASSKGRLGGYTF
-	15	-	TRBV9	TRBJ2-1	TGTGCCAGCAGCGGACGGGACGGGGCCTACAATGAGCAGTTCTTC	CASSGRDGAYNEQFF
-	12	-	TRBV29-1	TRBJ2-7	TGCAGCGTTGGGACGGTGACCTACGAGCAGTACTTC	CSVGTVTYEQYF
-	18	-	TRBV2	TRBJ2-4	TGTGCCAGCAGTCCCGAGGCGGGTTTTATCATGGCCAAAAACATTCAGTACTTC	CASSPEAGFIMAKNIQYF
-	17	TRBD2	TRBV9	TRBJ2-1	TGTGCCAGCAGCGTAGGTCGCGGGAGCCCTTCCTACAATGAGCAGTTCTTC	CASSVGRGSPSYNEQFF
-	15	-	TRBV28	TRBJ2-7	TGTGCCAGCAGTACAAGACTAGTCAGAACCTACGAGCAGTACTTC	CASSTRLVRTYEQYF
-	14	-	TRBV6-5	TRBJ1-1	TGTGCCAGCAGTTACTCCGTGGCAAGTCCAGAAGCTTTCTTT	CASSYSVASPEAFF
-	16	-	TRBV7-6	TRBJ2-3	TGTGCCAGCAGCCTCACAACTAGCCGACCGACAGATACGCAGTATTTT	CASSLTTSRPTDTQYF
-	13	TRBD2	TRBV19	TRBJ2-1	TGTGCCAGTAGTCCCAGGACTAGCGATGAGCAGTTCTTC	CASSPRTSDEQFF
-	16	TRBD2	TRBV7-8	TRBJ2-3	TGTGCCAGCAGCCCGTCTAGCGGGAGGGCGTTTTATACGCAGTATTTT	CASSPSSGRAFYTQYF
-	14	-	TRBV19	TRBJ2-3	TGTGCCAGTAGTATTTGGGTTCGCACAGATACGCAGTATTTT	CASSIWVRTDTQYF
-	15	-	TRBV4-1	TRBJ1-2	TGCGCCAGCAGCCAGACAGACCCGCCTAACTATGGCTACACCTTC	CASSQTDPPNYGYTF
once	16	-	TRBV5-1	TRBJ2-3	TGCGCCAGCAGCTTGGTGTCTAGGACAACTACAGATACGCAGTATTTT	CASSLVSRTTTDTQYF
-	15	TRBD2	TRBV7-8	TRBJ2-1	TGTGCCAGCAGCTCCCCGGGACTAGCGGGAAATGAGCAGTTCTTC	CASSSPGLAGNEQFF
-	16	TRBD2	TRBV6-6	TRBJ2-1	TGTGCCAGCAGTTACTCGGGCGGGGGACTTTACAATGAGCAGTTCTTC	CASSYSGGGLYNEQFF
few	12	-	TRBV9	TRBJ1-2	TGTGCCAGCACCTCCCTGGGAAATGGCTACACCTTC	CASTSLGNGYTF
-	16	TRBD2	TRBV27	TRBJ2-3	TGTGCCAGCAGTCTACGACTAGCGGTTAGCACAGATACGCAGTATTTT	CASSLRLAVSTDTQYF
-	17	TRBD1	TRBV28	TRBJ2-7	TGTGCCAGCAGTTCCCCGTATACAGGGGGCTCCACCTACGAGCAGTACTTC	CASSSPYTGGSTYEQYF
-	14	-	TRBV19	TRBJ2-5	TGTGCCAGTAGTACCCTGACAGTACAAGAGACCCAGTACTTC	CASSTLTVQETQYF
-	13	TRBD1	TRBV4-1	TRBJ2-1	TGCGCCAGCGGGACAGGACCATACAATGAGCAGTTCTTC	CASGTGPYNEQFF
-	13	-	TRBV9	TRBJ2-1	TGTGCCAGCAGCCTCCTGGAGGACAATGAGCAGTTCTTC	CASSLLEDNEQFF
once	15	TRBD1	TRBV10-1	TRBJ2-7	TGCGCCAGCAGTTCCGACAGGGATATTACCTACGAGCAGTACTTC	CASSSDRDITYEQYF
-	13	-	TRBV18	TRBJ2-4	TGTGCCAGCTCACCACTACGGGAAAACATTCAGTACTTC	CASSPLRENIQYF
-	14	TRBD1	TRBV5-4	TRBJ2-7	TGTGCCAGCAGCGAGAGACAGGGGTCGTACGAGCAGTACTTC	CASSERQGSYEQYF